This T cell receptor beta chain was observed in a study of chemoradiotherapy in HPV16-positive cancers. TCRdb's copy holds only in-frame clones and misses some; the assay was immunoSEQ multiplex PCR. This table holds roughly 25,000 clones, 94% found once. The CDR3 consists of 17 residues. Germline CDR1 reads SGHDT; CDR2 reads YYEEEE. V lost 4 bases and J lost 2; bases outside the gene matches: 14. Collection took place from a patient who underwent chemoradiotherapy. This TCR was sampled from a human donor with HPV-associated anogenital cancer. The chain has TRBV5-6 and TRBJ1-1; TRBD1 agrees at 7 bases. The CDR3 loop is CASSLRQGLTPNTEAFF. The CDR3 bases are TGTGCCAGCAGCCTACGACAGGGACTTACCCCAAACACTGAAGCTTTCTTT. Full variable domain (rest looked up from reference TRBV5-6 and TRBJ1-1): DAGVTQSPTHLIKTRGQQVTLRCSPKSGHDTVSWYQQALGQGPQFIFQYYEEEERQRGNFPDRFSGHQFPNYSSELNVNALLLGDSALYLCASSLRQGLTPNTEAFFGQGTRLTVV.